The 31 T cell receptor beta chains below were found in one sample sequenced in a study of blood T cell repertoires in COVID-19 (TCRdb year 2020). The method was the immunoSEQ multiplex PCR assay. Entries here come from immuneACCESS through TCRdb and include only in-frame sequences with V and J called. Some clones fail to appear in such tables; in the studies checked, an unresolved V gene covers under half of the shortfall, and the cause of the remainder is unknown. This sample gives fewer than 180,000 clones in total; about 86% of them show up just once. Around 3.3% of the sample comes from the top ten. Sequencing used peripheral blood. All receptors come from a man between 65 and 85 years old with acute or convalescent COVID-19.

The chain combines TRBV29-1 with TRBJ1-1; D is undetermined. Germline CDR1 and CDR2: SQVTM and ANQGSEA. The CDR3 runs 13 residues. V lost 0 bases, J lost 4 bases, and 9 bases lay in between. The CDR3 loop is CSVEERVSTEAFF. CDR3 DNA sequence: TGCAGCGTTGAAGAACGGGTGTCCACTGAAGCTTTCTTT.

By frequency in the sample, this clone is medium-sized. This sequence joins TRBV30 and TRBJ2-1, with 11 bases lining up with TRBD2. Germline V gives CDR1 GTSNPN, CDR2 SVGIG (reference sequence). V dropped 3 bases and J dropped 1; count of bases not matched to a gene: 2. The length of the CDR3 is 15 residues. DNA of the CDR3: TGTGCCTGGAGCTGGACTAGCGGGTCCTACAATGAGCAGTTCTTC. Protein sequence: CAWSWTSGSYNEQFF.

This chain joins TRBV3-1 (or the pseudogene TRBV3-2) and TRBJ1-2, with 10 nucleotides matching TRBD1. The CDR3 covers 18 residues. Germline trimming cut 4 bases from V and 5 bases from J; bases unmatched to any gene: 16. Germline values: CDR1 LGHDT, CDR2 YNNKEL (reference sequence). CDR3: CASSLQPGQGSTRYGYTF. CDR3 nucleotides: TGTGCCAGCAGCCTCCAACCGGGACAGGGGTCCACTAGGTATGGCTACACCTTC.

V is TRBV2 and J is TRBJ2-3, with D possibly being TRBD2 (6 bases). This CDR3 region has 16 residues. Trimming took 0 bases from V and 4 from J, leaving 14 bases between them. CDR1 and CDR2 from the germline V gene are SNHLY and FYNNEI. The CDR3 spells CASSEAAGRVADTQYF. CDR3 DNA: TGTGCCAGCAGTGAAGCCGCGGGGCGGGTCGCAGATACGCAGTATTTT. Full variable domain (remainder filled in from reference TRBV2 and TRBJ2-3): EPEVTQTPSHQVTQMGQEVILRCVPISNHLYFYWYRQILGQKVEFLVSFYNNEISEKSEIFDDQFSVERPDGSNFTLKIRSTKLEDSAMYFCASSEAAGRVADTQYFGPGTRLTVL.

The gene calls are TRBV6-6 and TRBJ2-7; D is unclear. V lost 2 bases and J 3 bases, leaving 8 bases between the germline ends. The germline CDR1 and CDR2 sequences are MNHNY and SVGAGI (reference sequence). The CDR3 length is 13 residues. The CDR3 loop is CASSYGASYEQYF. CDR3 in DNA: TGTGCCAGCAGTTACGGTGCGAGCTACGAGCAGTACTTC.

The chain is built from TRBV27 and TRBJ2-7; D may be TRBD2 (6 bases). This CDR3 has 14 amino acids. Trimming removed 4 bases from V and 5 bases from J, with 15 bases in between. In germline, CDR1 is MNHEY, CDR2 SMNVEV (reference sequence). CDR3 sequence (DNA): TGTGCCAGCAGTTCACGACGGGACTGGGACGAGCAGTACTTC. It is translated as CASSSRRDWDEQYF.

This chain links TRBV11-2 with TRBJ2-1; the D gene is possibly TRBD2 (5 bases). Germline values: CDR1 SGHAT, CDR2 FQNNGV. This CDR3 contains 15 residues. V shed 4 bases and J shed 4 bases, with 14 bases lying between them. CDR3 region: CASSSAITGYNEQFF. CDR3 bases: TGTGCCAGCAGCTCGGCCATTACGGGATACAATGAGCAGTTCTTC.

The chain employs TRBV25-1 and TRBJ2-3; TRBD1 matches 9 bases. Germline V CDR1 and CDR2: MGHDK, SYGVNS. J lost 1 base, V lost 5 bases, and 13 bases had no gene match. The CDR3 covers 18 residues. The CDR3 DNA is TGTGCCAGCAGTTTCGTTACCCCTCGGGACAGGGGCACAGATACGCAGTATTTT. Translating gives CASSFVTPRDRGTDTQYF.

The rearrangement uses TRBV5-4 and TRBJ2-3; a weak D match, TRBD2 (6 bases). CDR3 length equals 15 residues. The germline V gene encodes CDR1 SGHNT and CDR2 YYREEE (reference sequence). V gave up 4 bases and J gave up 5 bases, with 17 bases separating them. CDR3 region: CASSLDAGWIDTQYF. The DNA for the CDR3 is TGTGCCAGCAGCCTGGATGCGGGGTGGATAGATACGCAGTATTTT.

In its sample, this clone was seen once. V usage is TRBV5-1 and J usage is TRBJ1-5; no definite D call. The V end lost 0 bases, the J end lost 0 bases, and 10 bases lay between the germline ends. Germline V gene sequence: CDR1 SGHRS, CDR2 YFSETQ. The CDR3 contains 16 residues. CDR3 sequence (DNA): TGCGCCAGCAGCTTGGGTGGCAGAAATAGCAATCAGCCCCAGCATTTT. It is translated as CASSLGGRNSNQPQHF.

V and J are TRBV11-3 and TRBJ2-2; D perhaps matches TRBD1 (6 bases). CDR1 and CDR2 (germline): SGHNT, YENEEA. Deletions cut 1 base from V and 2 bases from J, with 8 bases between. This CDR3 comprises 15 residues. The CDR3 sequence is CASSLGGQNTGELFF. The CDR3 nucleotides read TGTGCCAGCAGCTTAGGGGGGCAAAACACCGGGGAGCTGTTTTTT.

The count of this clone is one. This rearrangement joins TRBV4-3 to TRBJ2-2; the match to TRBD2 covers 8 bases. J lost 0 bases, V lost 3 bases, and 3 bases had no gene match. Germline V gene data show CDR1 as LGHNA and CDR2 as YSLEER. The CDR3 runs to 16 residues. The CDR3 here is CASSQYSGANTGELFF. The CDR3 nucleotides read TGCGCCAGCAGCCAGTATAGCGGGGCGAACACCGGGGAGCTGTTTTTT.

V is TRBV19 and J is TRBJ2-3, with TRBD2 matching 7 bases. V was pared by 3 bases and J by 5 bases, with 8 bases of the junction left unmatched. CDR3 length: 15 amino acids. The germline CDR1 and CDR2 sequences are LNHDA and SQIVND (reference sequence). Written as DNA, the CDR3 is TGTGCCAGTAGTATTGGCGGGAGTACCGGAGATACGCAGTATTTT. It translates to CASSIGGSTGDTQYF.

The rearrangement joins TRBV28 to TRBJ1-1, with a possible D match to TRBD1 (6 bases). Germline V lookup: CDR1 MDHEN, CDR2 SYDVKM. This CDR3 spans 14 amino acids. Between the trimmed V and J ends, which lost 5 bases and 0 bases, there was a span of 10 bases. As DNA, the CDR3 is TGTGCCAGCAGTCGGGGGGACATGAACACTGAAGCTTTCTTT. It encodes CASSRGDMNTEAFF.

The chain combines TRBV28 with TRBJ2-5; TRBD1 agrees at 8 bases. Germline trimming cut 3 bases from V and 3 bases from J; bases unmatched to any gene: 6. The germline V gene encodes CDR1 MDHEN and CDR2 SYDVKM. The length of the CDR3 is 15 residues. The CDR3 bases are TGTGCCAGCAGTTTTTCCGGACAGGGCGAAGAGACCCAGTACTTC. Protein: CASSFSGQGEETQYF.

The V gene is TRBV30, the J gene TRBJ2-1; 9 nucleotides match TRBD2. This CDR3 region has 11 residues. J was trimmed by 10 bases and V by 8 bases; bases with no gene match: 6. From germline, CDR1 is GTSNPN and CDR2 SVGIG (reference sequence). The CDR3 is CAGLAGNEQFF. CDR3 coding DNA: TGTGCCGGCCTAGCGGGAAACGAGCAGTTCTTC.

This clone was observed a handful of times. This chain joins TRBV7-2 and TRBJ2-2, with D perhaps TRBD2 (6 bases). Germline V gives CDR1 SGHTA, CDR2 FQGNSA. This CDR3 comprises 16 residues. With 7 bases removed from V and 4 bases from J, the gap between germline ends came to 19 bases. Here the CDR3 reads CASTLGGVGFTGELFF. The CDR3 DNA follows: TGTGCCAGCACCTTGGGCGGGGTAGGGTTCACCGGGGAGCTGTTTTTT. The whole variable domain, filled in from reference TRBV7-2 and TRBJ2-2, reads GAGVSQSPSNKVTEKGKDVELRCDPISGHTALYWYRQSLGQGLEFLIYFQGNSAPDKSGLPSDRFSAERTGGSVSTLTIQRTQQEDSAVYLCASTLGGVGFTGELFFGEGSRLTVL.

J is TRBJ1-2 and V is TRBV19; 8 nucleotides match TRBD1. With V trimmed by 10 bases and J by 7 bases, 11 bases remained unmatched. Germline-derived CDR1 and CDR2 are LNHDA and SQIVND (reference sequence). The CDR3 contains 13 residues. The CDR3 protein is CATNQQGAGGYTF. In DNA, the CDR3 is TGTGCCACCAACCAGCAGGGGGCCGGTGGCTACACCTTC.

The genes are TRBV6-2 or TRBV6-3 and TRBJ2-3; 14 bases are shared with TRBD2. This CDR3 contains 15 residues. Germline values: CDR1 MNHEY, CDR2 SVGEGT. With 6 bases clipped from V and 7 bases from J, the junction kept 6 bases outside the gene matches. The CDR3 bases are TGTGCCAGCAGCTCGACTAGCGGGAGGGGAAATACGCAGTATTTT. This translates into CASSSTSGRGNTQYF.

The chain links TRBV14 to TRBJ1-2; the match to TRBD1 covers 7 bases. The V gene's germline CDR1 is SGHDN and CDR2 FVKESK. Germline trimming cut 1 base from V and 4 bases from J; bases unmatched to any gene: 24. The CDR3 runs 21 residues. CDR3 sequence: CASSQGTTTPGQKGEGYGYTF. The CDR3 DNA follows: TGTGCCAGCAGCCAAGGAACTACCACGCCGGGACAGAAGGGAGAAGGCTATGGCTACACCTTC.

This clone was observed once. J is TRBJ2-1 and V is TRBV19, with 7 nucleotides matching TRBD1. Germline lookup yields CDR1 LNHDA and CDR2 SQIVND (reference sequence). The CDR3 loop spans 15 amino acids. V lost 5 bases and J lost 4; bases outside the gene matches: 8. The CDR3 DNA follows: TGTGCCAGTAGTTCCGACGGGACAGAATACAATGAGCAGTTCTTC. Translated, it gives CASSSDGTEYNEQFF.

V and J are TRBV28 and TRBJ2-7; D possibly corresponds to TRBD1 (6 bases). The germline CDR1 and CDR2 sequences are MDHEN and SYDVKM. Trimming removed 10 bases from V and 0 bases from J, with 13 bases in between. This CDR3 contains 13 residues. The chain's CDR3 is CAILDSFSYEQYF. CDR3 sequence (DNA): TGTGCCATCTTGGACAGCTTCTCCTACGAGCAGTACTTC.

J is TRBJ1-2 and V is TRBV3-1 (or the pseudogene TRBV3-2); D is undetermined. Germline-derived CDR1 and CDR2 are LGHDT and YNNKEL (reference sequence). The V end lost 4 bases, the J end lost 2 bases, and 11 bases lay between the germline ends. There are 14 residues in the CDR3. The DNA of the CDR3 is TGTGCCAGCAGCCCAACTGAAAGAAACTATGGCTACACCTTC. Translating it yields CASSPTERNYGYTF.

In this sample, this clone turned up a few times. V is TRBV6-6 and J is TRBJ1-1, with a weak D call TRBD1 (5 bases). Germline CDR1 is MNHNY and CDR2 is SVGAGI (reference sequence). Trimming took off 6 bases at V and 5 bases at J, with 10 bases between the two ends. This CDR3 is 12 amino acids long. The CDR3: CASSPRQTEAFF. The DNA for the CDR3 is TGTGCCAGCAGCCCTAGACAGACTGAAGCTTTCTTT.

This sequence joins TRBV29-1 and TRBJ2-7; D might be TRBD1 (6 bases). V was trimmed by 7 bases and J by 2 bases, leaving 12 bases between them. This CDR3 comprises 12 residues. Germline lookup yields CDR1 SQVTM and CDR2 ANQGSEA. The CDR3 sequence is CSALQGPYEQYF. CDR3 nucleotides: TGCAGCGCCCTACAGGGACCCTACGAGCAGTACTTC.

The rearrangement links TRBV19 to TRBJ1-1; D is uncertain. The germline V gene has CDR1 LNHDA and CDR2 SQIVND (reference sequence). CDR3 length: 15 residues. Between the trimmed V and J ends, which lost 4 bases and 0 bases, there was a span of 12 bases. This CDR3 reads CASSNPGGMNTEAFF. As DNA, the CDR3 is TGTGCCAGTAGTAACCCTGGCGGGATGAACACTGAAGCTTTCTTT.

The chain couples TRBV9 to TRBJ2-1; perhaps TRBD2 as D (6 bases). Germline CDR1 and CDR2: SGDLS and YYNGEE. Trimming stripped 0 bases from V and 9 bases from J, with 22 bases between. The CDR3 length is 17 residues. The CDR3 DNA follows: TGTGCCAGCAGCGTAGACCCTCCGGGACTTCAGTTAGGTGAGCAGTTCTTC. Encoded protein: CASSVDPPGLQLGEQFF.

The chain couples TRBV7-2 to TRBJ1-3; TRBD1 is a possible D gene (5 bases). Looked up from germline, CDR1 is SGHTA and CDR2 is FQGNSA. V gave up 5 bases and J gave up 6 bases, with 14 bases separating them. The CDR3 has 14 amino acids. The CDR3 nucleotides read TGTGCCAGCAGCCCCCGGGGGGGAACAAACACCATATATTTT. It specifies CASSPRGGTNTIYF.

The chain carries TRBV9 and TRBJ2-1; D is ambiguous. Germline values: CDR1 SGDLS, CDR2 YYNGEE. The CDR3 has 15 amino acids. V dropped 0 bases and J dropped 8 bases, with 15 bases sitting between them. Here the CDR3 DNA reads TGTGCCAGCAGCGTAGGAATGAGATCGTCCGATGAGCAGTTCTTC. This translates into CASSVGMRSSDEQFF.

This clone was picked up one time. The CDR3 spells CASSALSGQGIHNEQFF. The CDR3 coding sequence is TGCGCCAGCAGCGCATTATCGGGACAGGGTATCCACAATGAGCAGTTCTTC. The V call is TRBV5-1, the J call TRBJ2-1, with 9 bases that match TRBD1. Germline V lookup: CDR1 SGHRS, CDR2 YFSETQ. V was pared by 4 bases and J by 5 bases, with 13 bases of the junction left unmatched. There are 17 residues in the CDR3.

This chain connects TRBV7-2 to TRBJ1-2; 7 positions match TRBD1. The CDR3 covers 15 residues. V shed 1 base, J shed 8 bases, and the junction held 10 bases outside the gene matches. Germline values: CDR1 SGHTA, CDR2 FQGNSA. CDR3 loop: CASSLGPEGASGYTF. The DNA of the CDR3 is TGTGCCAGCAGCTTAGGGCCCGAGGGGGCGAGCGGCTACACCTTC.